The text below deals with one T cell receptor beta chain. V gave up 5 bases and J gave up 8 bases; unmatched junction bases: 6. The CDR3 length is 15 residues. In germline, CDR1 is SGHTA, CDR2 FQGNSA. Using immunoSEQ multiplex PCR, the repertoire was profiled, and TCRdb retains in-frame clones only, with some absent. The table has 120,000 to 150,000 clones, 80% to 90% seen once. The data stem from a study of blood T cell repertoires in COVID-19. Study overall: The United States, Italy and Spain were the sources of the acute and convalescent COVID-19 samples. From T cells, B-cell-depleted T cells, or PBMCs came the material, which was cDNA or gDNA.

The chain has TRBV7-2 and TRBJ2-1; 13 bases are shared with TRBD2. The TCR sequence derives from a woman aged 55-70 years with COVID-19, enrolled during active disease. The sequenced sample consisted of peripheral blood. In DNA, the CDR3 is TGTGCCAGCAGCCGGACTAGCGGGGGCCGTTATGAGCAGTTCTTC. Translation gives CASSRTSGGRYEQFF. Together with reference TRBV7-2 and TRBJ2-1, the CDR3 gives the full variable domain: GAGVSQSPSNKVTEKGKDVELRCDPISGHTALYWYRQSLGQGLEFLIYFQGNSAPDKSGLPSDRFSAERTGGSVSTLTIQRTQQEDSAVYLCASSRTSGGRYEQFFGPGTRLTVL.